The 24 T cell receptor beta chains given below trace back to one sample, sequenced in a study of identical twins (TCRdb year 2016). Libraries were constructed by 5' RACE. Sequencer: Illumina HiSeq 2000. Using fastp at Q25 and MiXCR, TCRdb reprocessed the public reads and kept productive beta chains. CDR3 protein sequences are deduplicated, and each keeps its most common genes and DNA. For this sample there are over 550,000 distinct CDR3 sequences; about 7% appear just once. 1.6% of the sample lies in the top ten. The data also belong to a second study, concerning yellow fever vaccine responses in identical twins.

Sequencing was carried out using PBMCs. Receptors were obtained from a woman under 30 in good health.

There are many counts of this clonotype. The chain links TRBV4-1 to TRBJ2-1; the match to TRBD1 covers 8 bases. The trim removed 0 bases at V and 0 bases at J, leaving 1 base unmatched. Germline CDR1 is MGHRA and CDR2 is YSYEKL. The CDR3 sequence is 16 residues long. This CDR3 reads CASSQDRGHSYNEQFF. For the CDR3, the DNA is TGCGCCAGCAGCCAAGACAGGGGGCACTCCTACAATGAGCAGTTCTTC.

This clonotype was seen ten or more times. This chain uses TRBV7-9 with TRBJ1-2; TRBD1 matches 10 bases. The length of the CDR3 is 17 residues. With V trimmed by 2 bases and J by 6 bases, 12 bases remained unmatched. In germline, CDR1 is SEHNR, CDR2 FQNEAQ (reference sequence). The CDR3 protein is CASSLSLDRGATNGYTF. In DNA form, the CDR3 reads TGTGCCAGCAGCTTATCCCTGGACAGGGGGGCAACTAATGGCTACACCTTC. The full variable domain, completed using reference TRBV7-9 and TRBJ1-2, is DTGVSQNPRHKITKRGQNVTFRCDPISEHNRLYWYRQTLGQGPEFLTYFQNEAQLEKSRLLSDRFSAERPKGSFSTLEIQRTEQGDSAMYLCASSLSLDRGATNGYTFGSGTRLTVV.

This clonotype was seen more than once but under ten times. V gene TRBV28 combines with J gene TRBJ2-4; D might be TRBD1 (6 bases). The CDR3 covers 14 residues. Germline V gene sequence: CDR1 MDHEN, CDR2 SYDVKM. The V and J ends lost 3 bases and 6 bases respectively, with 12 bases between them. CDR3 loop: CASSLSGVRNIQYF. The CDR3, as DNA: TGTGCCAGCAGTTTGTCAGGGGTTAGAAACATTCAGTACTTC.

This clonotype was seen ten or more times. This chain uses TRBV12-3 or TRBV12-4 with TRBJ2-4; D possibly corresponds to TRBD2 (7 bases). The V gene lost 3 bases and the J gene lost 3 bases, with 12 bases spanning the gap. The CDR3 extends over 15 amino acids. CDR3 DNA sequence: TGTGCCAGCAGTTTCGGGGGGCTGGACAAAAACATTCAGTACTTC. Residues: CASSFGGLDKNIQYF.

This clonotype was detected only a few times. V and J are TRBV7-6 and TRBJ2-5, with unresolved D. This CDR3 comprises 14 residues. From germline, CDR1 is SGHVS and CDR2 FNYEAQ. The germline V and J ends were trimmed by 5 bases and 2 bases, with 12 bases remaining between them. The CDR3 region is CASSTEWGQETQYF. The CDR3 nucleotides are TGTGCCAGCAGCACGGAATGGGGACAAGAGACCCAGTACTTC.

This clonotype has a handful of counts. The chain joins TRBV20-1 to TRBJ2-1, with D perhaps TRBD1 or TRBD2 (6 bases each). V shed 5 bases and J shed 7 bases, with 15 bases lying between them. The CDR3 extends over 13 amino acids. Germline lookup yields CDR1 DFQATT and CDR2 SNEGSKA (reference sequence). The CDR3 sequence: CSARHGGGNEQFF. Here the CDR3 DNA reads TGCAGTGCTCGTCACGGGGGCGGGAATGAGCAGTTCTTC.

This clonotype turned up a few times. CDR3 coding DNA: TGCAGTGCTAGTAACTCCGGGGGGGTGAACTACGAGCAGTACGTC. This codes for CSASNSGGVNYEQYV. The chain carries TRBV20-1 and TRBJ2-7, with 8 bases fitting TRBD2. The CDR3 runs 15 residues. The junction had 10 bases not matched to a gene; V was cut back by 3 bases and J by 3 bases. CDR1 DFQATT and CDR2 SNEGSKA come from the germline V gene (reference sequence).

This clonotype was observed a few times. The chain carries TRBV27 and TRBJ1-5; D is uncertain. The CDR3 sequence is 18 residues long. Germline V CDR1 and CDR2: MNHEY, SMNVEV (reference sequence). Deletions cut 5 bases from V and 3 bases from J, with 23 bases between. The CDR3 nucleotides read TGTGCCAGCAGTCCCTCCTTGGTCGTTGGCCAGTCCAATCAGCCCCAGCATTTT. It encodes CASSPSLVVGQSNQPQHF.

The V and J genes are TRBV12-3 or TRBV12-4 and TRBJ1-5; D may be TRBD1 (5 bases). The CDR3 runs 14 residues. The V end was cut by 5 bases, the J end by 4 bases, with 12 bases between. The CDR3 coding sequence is TGTGCCAGCAGTCCTCGACAGACTAATCAGCCCCAGCATTTT. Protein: CASSPRQTNQPQHF.

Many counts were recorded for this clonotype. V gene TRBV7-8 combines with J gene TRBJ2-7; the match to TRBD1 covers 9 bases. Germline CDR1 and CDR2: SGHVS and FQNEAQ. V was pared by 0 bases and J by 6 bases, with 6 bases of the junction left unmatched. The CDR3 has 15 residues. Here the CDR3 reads CASSLARTGEFEQYV. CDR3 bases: TGTGCCAGCAGCTTAGCGAGGACAGGGGAGTTCGAGCAGTACGTC.

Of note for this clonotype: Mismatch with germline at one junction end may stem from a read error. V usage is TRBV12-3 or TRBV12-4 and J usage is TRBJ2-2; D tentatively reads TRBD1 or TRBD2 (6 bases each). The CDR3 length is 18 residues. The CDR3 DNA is TGTGCCATCAGTTTAGCATGGGGGCGACTAGTTGTGACCGGGGAGCTGTTTTTT. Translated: CAISLAWGRLVVTGELFF.

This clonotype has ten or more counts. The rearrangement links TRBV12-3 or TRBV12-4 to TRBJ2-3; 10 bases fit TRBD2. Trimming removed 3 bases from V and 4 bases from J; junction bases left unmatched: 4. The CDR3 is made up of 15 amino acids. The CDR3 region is CASSFVLAGADTQYF. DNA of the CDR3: TGTGCCAGCAGTTTCGTTCTAGCGGGAGCAGATACGCAGTATTTT.

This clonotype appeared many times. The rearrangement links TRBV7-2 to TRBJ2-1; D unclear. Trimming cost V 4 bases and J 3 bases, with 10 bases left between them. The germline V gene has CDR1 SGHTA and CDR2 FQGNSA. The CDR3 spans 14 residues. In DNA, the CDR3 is TGTGCCAGCAGCTCTAACAAGGGCTACAATGAGCAGTTCTTC. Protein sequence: CASSSNKGYNEQFF.

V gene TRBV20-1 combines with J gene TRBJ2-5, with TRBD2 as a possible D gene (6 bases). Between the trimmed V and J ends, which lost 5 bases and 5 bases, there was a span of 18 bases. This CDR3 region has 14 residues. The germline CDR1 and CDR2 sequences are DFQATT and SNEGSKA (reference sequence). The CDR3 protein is CSAPRPGEEETQYF. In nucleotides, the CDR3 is TGCAGTGCTCCCAGGCCGGGGGAGGAGGAGACCCAGTACTTC.

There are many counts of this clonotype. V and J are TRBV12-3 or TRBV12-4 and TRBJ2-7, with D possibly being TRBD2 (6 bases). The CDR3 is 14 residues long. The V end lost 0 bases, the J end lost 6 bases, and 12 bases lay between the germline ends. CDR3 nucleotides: TGTGCCAGCAGTTTAGCGCCTAGCGCGGGCGAGCAGTACTTC. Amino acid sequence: CASSLAPSAGEQYF.

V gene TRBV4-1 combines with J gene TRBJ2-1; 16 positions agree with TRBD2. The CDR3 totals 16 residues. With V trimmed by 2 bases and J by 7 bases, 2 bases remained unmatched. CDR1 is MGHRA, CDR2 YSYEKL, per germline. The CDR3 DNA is TGCGCCAGCAGCCAACCGGGACTAGCGGGGGGGAATGAGCAGTTCTTC. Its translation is CASSQPGLAGGNEQFF.

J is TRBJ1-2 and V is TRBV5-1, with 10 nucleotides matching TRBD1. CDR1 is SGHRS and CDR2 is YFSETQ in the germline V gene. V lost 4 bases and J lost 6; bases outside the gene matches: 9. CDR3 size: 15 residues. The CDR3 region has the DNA TGCGCCAGCAGCCAAGACAGGGGGCGTAGTGATGGCTACACCTTC. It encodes CASSQDRGRSDGYTF.

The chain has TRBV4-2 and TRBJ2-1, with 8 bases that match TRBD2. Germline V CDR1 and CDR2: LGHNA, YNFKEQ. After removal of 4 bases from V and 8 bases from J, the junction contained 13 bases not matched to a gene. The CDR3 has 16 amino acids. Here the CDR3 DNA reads TGTGCCAGCAGCCCCGGAGGTGGAGCGGGGGTTGATGAGCAGTTCTTC. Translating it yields CASSPGGGAGVDEQFF.

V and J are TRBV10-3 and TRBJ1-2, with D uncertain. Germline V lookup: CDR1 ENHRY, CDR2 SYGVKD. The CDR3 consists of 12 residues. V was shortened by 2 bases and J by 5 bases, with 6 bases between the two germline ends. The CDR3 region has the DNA TGTGCCATCAGTGAGGAACAGTATGGCTACACCTTC. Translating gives CAISEEQYGYTF.

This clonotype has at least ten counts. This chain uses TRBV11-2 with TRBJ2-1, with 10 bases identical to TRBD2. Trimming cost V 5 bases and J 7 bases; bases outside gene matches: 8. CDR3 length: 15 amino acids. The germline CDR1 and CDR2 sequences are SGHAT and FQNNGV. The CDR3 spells CASSLLAGATNEQFF. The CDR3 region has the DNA TGTGCCAGCAGCCTTCTAGCGGGAGCAACAAATGAGCAGTTCTTC. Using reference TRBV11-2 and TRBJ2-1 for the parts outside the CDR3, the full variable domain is EAGVAQSPRYKIIEKRQSVAFWCNPISGHATLYWYQQILGQGPKLLIQFQNNGVVDDSQLPKDRFSAERLKGVDSTLKIQPAKLEDSAVYLCASSLLAGATNEQFFGPGTRLTVL.

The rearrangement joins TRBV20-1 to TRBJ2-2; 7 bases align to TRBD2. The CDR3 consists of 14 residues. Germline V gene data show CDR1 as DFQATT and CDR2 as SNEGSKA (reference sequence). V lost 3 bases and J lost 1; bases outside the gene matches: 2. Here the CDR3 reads CSARGLLNTGELFF. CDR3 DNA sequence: TGCAGTGCTAGGGGACTATTGAACACCGGGGAGCTGTTTTTT.

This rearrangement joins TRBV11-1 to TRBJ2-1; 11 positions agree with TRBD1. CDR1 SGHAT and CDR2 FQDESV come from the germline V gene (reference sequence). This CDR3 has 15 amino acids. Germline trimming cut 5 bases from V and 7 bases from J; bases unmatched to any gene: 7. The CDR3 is CASSPGQGGRNEQFF. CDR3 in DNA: TGTGCCAGCAGCCCGGGACAGGGGGGAAGGAATGAGCAGTTCTTC.

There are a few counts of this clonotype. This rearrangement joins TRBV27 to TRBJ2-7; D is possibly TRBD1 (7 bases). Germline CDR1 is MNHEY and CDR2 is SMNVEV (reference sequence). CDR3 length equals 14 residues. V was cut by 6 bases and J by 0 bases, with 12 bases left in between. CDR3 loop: CASSPGGISYEQYF. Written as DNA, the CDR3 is TGTGCCAGCAGCCCAGGGGGGATCTCCTACGAGCAGTACTTC.

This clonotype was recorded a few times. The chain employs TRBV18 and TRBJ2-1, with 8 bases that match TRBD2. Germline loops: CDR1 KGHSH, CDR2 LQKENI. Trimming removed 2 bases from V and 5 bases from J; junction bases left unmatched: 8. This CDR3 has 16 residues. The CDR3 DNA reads TGTGCCAGCTCACCATCGGGGGGGACAACCAACAATGAGCAGTTCTTC. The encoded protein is CASSPSGGTTNNEQFF. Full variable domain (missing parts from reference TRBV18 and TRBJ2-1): NAGVMQNPRHLVRRRGQEARLRCSPMKGHSHVYWYRQLPEEGLKFMVYLQKENIIDESGMPKERFSAEFPKEGPSILRIQQVVRGDSAAYFCASSPSGGTTNNEQFFGPGTRLTVL.